This entry lists 21 T cell receptor beta chains sequenced from one sample in a study of CD4 T cells in relation to SARS-CoV-2 and coronaviruses. Before the COVID-19 pandemic, during about 2010-2019, CD4+ T cells were taken from unexposed donors. The cells were cultured for about ten days before CD4+ T cells were isolated. Produced via immunoSEQ multiplex PCR; TCRdb's table is partial and in-frame only. Of 25,000 to 30,000 clones listed, about three quarters were seen once; the top ten hold 8.5% to 12%. The antigens of these receptors remain unknown. The source material was CD4+ T cells from PBMCs, cultured in vitro. These receptor sequences come from a human donor in good health.

This rearrangement joins TRBV6-2 or TRBV6-3 to TRBJ1-2; 12 nucleotides agree with TRBD1. Germline-derived CDR1 and CDR2 are MNHEY and SVGEGT. Trimming at V came to 5 bases and at J to 6 bases, leaving 10 bases not matched to a gene. The CDR3 is made up of 16 amino acids. The CDR3, as DNA: TGTGCCAGCAGTCACCGGGACAGGGGGCGGAGAAATGGCTACACCTTC. Amino acids: CASSHRDRGRRNGYTF.

This chain connects TRBV3-1 (or the pseudogene TRBV3-2) to TRBJ2-2; 9 bases are a match to TRBD1. CDR1 and CDR2 (germline): LGHDT, YNNKEL (reference sequence). Germline trimming cut 2 bases from V and 2 bases from J; bases unmatched to any gene: 3. The CDR3 covers 16 residues. CDR3 in amino acids: CASSQMDRGNTGELFF. In DNA, the CDR3 is TGTGCCAGCAGCCAAATGGACAGGGGCAACACCGGGGAGCTGTTTTTT.

This rearrangement joins TRBV28 to TRBJ1-1; 11 positions match TRBD1. The CDR3 spans 17 residues. V lost 7 bases to trimming and J lost 0 bases; unmatched junction nucleotides: 10. The germline V gene encodes CDR1 MDHEN and CDR2 SYDVKM. The CDR3 coding sequence is TGTGCCAGCACCCTTTCGTGGACAGGGGGCATGAACACTGAAGCTTTCTTT. It yields the protein CASTLSWTGGMNTEAFF.

The chain joins TRBV6-1 to TRBJ2-3; no firm D call. Germline V gives CDR1 MNHNS, CDR2 SASEGT. CDR3 length: 11 residues. V lost 2 bases, J lost 5 bases, and 2 bases lay in between. In nucleotides, the CDR3 is TGTGCCAGCAGTGAAATAGATACGCAGTATTTT. Its translation: CASSEIDTQYF.

V is TRBV6-5 and J is TRBJ2-7, with D possibly being TRBD1 (6 bases). CDR3 length: 16 amino acids. The germline V gene has CDR1 MNHEY and CDR2 SVGAGI. V lost 0 bases and J lost 1, with 13 bases in between. This chain's CDR3 is CASSYSSGVVSYEQYF. Here the CDR3 DNA reads TGTGCCAGCAGTTACTCCTCAGGGGTAGTGTCCTACGAGCAGTACTTC.

This sequence joins TRBV19 and TRBJ1-2, with D hard to call. V was trimmed by 5 bases and J by 8 bases, leaving 21 bases between them. Per germline, CDR1 LNHDA and CDR2 SQIVND (reference sequence). The CDR3 is made up of 15 amino acids. DNA for the CDR3: TGTGCCAGTAGTCAAACCCAGGACGGCCTGAGAGGCTACACCTTC. Its protein is CASSQTQDGLRGYTF. Drawing the rest from reference TRBV19 and TRBJ1-2, the complete variable domain is DGGITQSPKYLFRKEGQNVTLSCEQNLNHDAMYWYRQDPGQGLRLIYYSQIVNDFQKGDIAEGYSVSREKKESFPLTVTSAQKNPTAFYLCASSQTQDGLRGYTFGSGTRLTVV.

The CDR3 sequence: CASSFRLDNEQFF. The CDR3 DNA reads as TGTGCCAGCAGCTTTAGGCTCGACAATGAGCAGTTCTTC. The genes are TRBV11-2 and TRBJ2-1, with D hard to call. Trimming left V 3 bases short and J 5 bases short, with 8 bases between. Germline CDR1 reads SGHAT; CDR2 reads FQNNGV. The CDR3 loop spans 13 amino acids.

The J gene is TRBJ1-1, the V gene TRBV19, with D perhaps matching TRBD1 (6 bases). V lost 7 bases to trimming and J lost 0 bases, with 15 bases between them. The CDR3 loop spans 15 amino acids. Germline CDR1 and CDR2: LNHDA and SQIVND (reference sequence). The CDR3 spells CASTPQGTMNTEAFF. DNA of the CDR3: TGTGCCAGTACTCCCCAGGGGACAATGAACACTGAAGCTTTCTTT.

The chain joins TRBV25-1 to TRBJ2-7; no definite D call. The CDR3 has 12 amino acids. V was cut by 7 bases and J by 3 bases, with 10 bases left in between. CDR1 is MGHDK, CDR2 SYGVNS, per germline. CDR3 region: CASNQDGYEQYF. The CDR3 coding sequence is TGTGCCAGCAACCAGGACGGCTACGAGCAGTACTTC.

This chain joins TRBV3-1 (or the pseudogene TRBV3-2) and TRBJ2-7, with 9 bases aligning to TRBD1. V was pared by 0 bases and J by 3 bases, with 3 bases of the junction left unmatched. Germline-derived CDR1 and CDR2 are LGHDT and YNNKEL (reference sequence). The CDR3 is 15 residues long. The CDR3 coding sequence is TGTGCCAGCAGCCAAGAGGGACAGGGCCACTACGAGCAGTACTTC. Translating gives CASSQEGQGHYEQYF.

The J gene is TRBJ1-2, the V gene TRBV9; 8 nucleotides align to TRBD1. CDR1 is SGDLS and CDR2 is YYNGEE in the germline V gene. This CDR3 contains 16 residues. V lost 3 bases and J lost 4; bases outside the gene matches: 11. The CDR3 spells CASSAGGAGGAYGYTF. The CDR3 nucleotides read TGTGCCAGCAGCGCGGGGGGGGCAGGGGGCGCCTATGGCTACACCTTC.

This clone came up once. This chain links TRBV9 with TRBJ2-7; TRBD2 matches at 7 bases. Germline CDR1 is SGDLS and CDR2 is YYNGEE. After removal of 3 bases from V and 7 bases from J, the junction contained 4 bases not matched to a gene. The CDR3 totals 12 residues. CDR3 DNA sequence: TGTGCCAGCAGCGCCTTCGGGGGGGAGCAGTACTTC. Its translation is CASSAFGGEQYF.

This rearrangement joins TRBV5-1 to TRBJ2-2, with 8 bases aligning to TRBD2. With V trimmed by 1 base and J by 6 bases, 8 bases remained unmatched. CDR1 and CDR2 from the germline V gene are SGHRS and YFSETQ. This CDR3 comprises 16 residues. Here the CDR3 DNA reads TGCGCCAGCAGCTTGATCCCGGGACTAGGCTCCGGGGAGCTGTTTTTT. Translation gives CASSLIPGLGSGELFF. Full variable domain (missing parts from reference TRBV5-1 and TRBJ2-2): KAGVTQTPRYLIKTRGQQVTLSCSPISGHRSVSWYQQTPGQGLQFLFEYFSETQRNKGNFPGRFSGRQFSNSRSEMNVSTLELGDSALYLCASSLIPGLGSGELFFGEGSRLTVL.

A single count supports this clone. The chain carries TRBV5-4 and TRBJ2-5; D possibly matches TRBD1 or TRBD2 (6 bases each). The CDR3 has 14 amino acids. The V end was cut by 5 bases, the J end by 5 bases, with 16 bases between. Germline V CDR1 and CDR2: SGHNT, YYREEE (reference sequence). CDR3 sequence: CASSYAGGGETQYF. The CDR3 DNA reads TGTGCCAGCAGTTACGCCGGAGGGGGGGAGACCCAGTACTTC.

This clone was seen only once. The chain couples TRBV19 to TRBJ1-2; maybe TRBD1 (5 bases). Germline V gene data show CDR1 as LNHDA and CDR2 as SQIVND (reference sequence). Trimming shortened V by 3 bases and J by 0 bases, and 11 bases separated the two germline ends. The CDR3 totals 15 residues. CDR3 sequence (DNA): TGTGCCAGTAGTATCCAGGTGGGGGCTAACTATGGCTACACCTTC. Translation gives CASSIQVGANYGYTF.

This chain connects TRBV4-2 to TRBJ2-2; D is tentatively TRBD1 or TRBD2 (5 bases each). This CDR3 region has 16 residues. V dropped 0 bases and J dropped 4 bases, with 12 bases sitting between them. Germline V gene data show CDR1 as LGHNA and CDR2 as YNFKEQ. This chain's CDR3 is CASSQDQLGTTGELFF. The DNA for the CDR3 is TGTGCCAGCAGCCAAGATCAACTAGGGACCACCGGGGAGCTGTTTTTT.

The V and J genes are TRBV7-2 and TRBJ2-7; 11 nucleotides line up with TRBD2. V was pared by 7 bases and J by 3 bases, with 8 bases of the junction left unmatched. Germline V gene data show CDR1 as SGHTA and CDR2 as FQGNSA. The length of the CDR3 is 15 residues. The CDR3 DNA sequence: TGTGCCAGCACTATTAGCGGGGGGGGGTACTACGAGCAGTACTTC. Protein sequence: CASTISGGGYYEQYF.

The chain employs TRBV28 and TRBJ1-3; the D is unclear. The V end lost 5 bases, the J end lost 0 bases, and 11 bases lay between the germline ends. CDR1 and CDR2 from the germline V gene are MDHEN and SYDVKM. The CDR3 totals 15 residues. DNA for the CDR3: TGTGCCAGCAGTCCGACCGATAGCTCTGGAAACACCATATATTTT. Translated, it gives CASSPTDSSGNTIYF.

The CDR3 region has the DNA TGTGCCAGCAGGGGGACAGAATTTAGCAATCAGCCCCAGCATTTT. Amino acid sequence: CASRGTEFSNQPQHF. The rearrangement links TRBV6-5 to TRBJ1-5, with 7 positions matching TRBD1. Germline V gives CDR1 MNHEY, CDR2 SVGAGI. Unmatched junction bases numbered 5, after V lost 6 bases and J lost 0 bases. The CDR3 loop spans 15 amino acids.

V gene TRBV6-2 or TRBV6-3 combines with J gene TRBJ2-7; 9 nucleotides line up with TRBD2. CDR3 length equals 16 residues. V dropped 0 bases and J dropped 9; count of bases not matched to a gene: 12. Germline values: CDR1 MNHEY, CDR2 SVGEGT. CDR3 nucleotides: TGTGCCAGCAGTTACTCCGCGGGGGGGGCGCCGAGTACGCAGTACTTC. This codes for CASSYSAGGAPSTQYF.

V is TRBV19 and J is TRBJ2-5, with 8 bases fitting TRBD2. Germline values: CDR1 LNHDA, CDR2 SQIVND (reference sequence). This CDR3 spans 15 amino acids. V shed 4 bases, J shed 5 bases, and the junction held 9 bases outside the gene matches. This chain's CDR3 is CASSTLIAGKETQYF. The CDR3 nucleotides read TGTGCCAGTAGTACCCTAATAGCGGGAAAGGAGACCCAGTACTTC.